This entry features one T cell receptor (beta chain) sequence. What it binds is unknown. The sample contains more than one DNA sequence encoding this CDR3. Authors' methods: Because ImmunoSEQ provided only junction sequences with no quality scores, the filtering differed. Here immunoSEQ multiplex PCR was the method, and the copy in TCRdb shows in-frame clones only, minus some. D and trimming come from the DNA, and the V and J calls and clone size come from that table. The table shows 650,000 to 800,000 clones, with 92% occurring only once. The entry originates in a study of shared clonotypes between healthy human individuals. Study details: CD4 naive and memory got three plates each, CD8 naive two, CD8 memory one. General study results and limits: The study sampled only blood, and tissue repertoires likely differ. Relative to their counterparts shared across all four donors, non-shared clonotypes exhibited diminished generation probabilities.

Terminally differentiated effector memory CD45RA+ cells were left out of the naive CD8 fraction, which was CD45RO-negative and positively selected for CCR7. Sample: naive CD8+ T cells sorted from blood. The TCR originated in a man aged 25 to 45 in good health.

CDR3 sequence (DNA): TGTGCCAGCAGTAAGACAGGGAGCTCCTACAATGAGCAGTTCTTC. This sequence encodes CASSKTGSSYNEQFF. V and J are TRBV28 and TRBJ2-1, with TRBD1 matching 7 bases. The trim removed 5 bases at V and 0 bases at J, leaving 4 bases unmatched. The CDR3 extends over 15 amino acids. Germline V gene data show CDR1 as MDHEN and CDR2 as SYDVKM.